Presented here are 16 T cell receptor beta chains from one specimen sequenced in a study of cytomegalovirus exposure and HLA in healthy donors. The PCR made use of 60 Vbeta and 13 Jbeta primers. Sequenced by immunoSEQ multiplex PCR; TCRdb stores in-frame clones only, minus some. The sample includes around 280,000 clones, roughly 90% of them seen just once. The specimen sequenced was PBMCs. These receptors were taken from a woman aged 18-29 years in good health and CMV-seronegative.

This clone was counted a single time. The CDR3 reads CASSQLAGGSYEQYF. The CDR3 bases are TGCGCCAGCAGCCAGTTAGCAGGGGGATCCTACGAGCAGTACTTC. The V call is TRBV4-1, the J call TRBJ2-7; 7 nucleotides match TRBD1. The germline V gene encodes CDR1 MGHRA and CDR2 YSYEKL. This CDR3 contains 15 residues. J lost 1 base, V lost 3 bases, and 6 bases had no gene match.

Only a few counts were recorded for this clone. The CDR3 loop reads CASSRPGGLNEAFF. The CDR3 coding sequence is TGTGCCAGCAGTAGGCCAGGGGGATTAAATGAAGCTTTCTTT. The chain joins TRBV27 to TRBJ1-1, with 7 bases fitting TRBD1. Trimming at V came to 5 bases and at J to 7 bases, leaving 10 bases not matched to a gene. Germline V gene sequence: CDR1 MNHEY, CDR2 SMNVEV (reference sequence). The CDR3 runs to 14 residues.

The chain couples TRBV29-1 to TRBJ2-7; 12 bases match TRBD2. The CDR3 spans 13 residues. With V trimmed by 6 bases and J by 8 bases, 8 bases remained unmatched. The germline V gene has CDR1 SQVTM and CDR2 ANQGSEA. The DNA for the CDR3 is TGCAGCGTACGGACTAGCGGGGACTTAAAGCAGTACTTC. Its translation: CSVRTSGDLKQYF.

The V call is TRBV13, the J call TRBJ2-1, with 10 positions matching TRBD2. Germline V gene data show CDR1 as PRHDT and CDR2 as FYEKMQ (reference sequence). V gave up 5 bases and J gave up 5 bases; unmatched junction bases: 21. The CDR3 runs 20 residues. The CDR3 here is CASSKSFWALAGGGDNEQFF. CDR3 nucleotide sequence: TGTGCCAGCAGCAAATCTTTTTGGGCTTTAGCGGGGGGAGGGGACAATGAGCAGTTCTTC.

This sequence joins TRBV11-2 and TRBJ2-3; the D gene is possibly TRBD2 (5 bases). The CDR3 contains 12 residues. Trimming shortened V by 5 bases and J by 6 bases, and 9 bases separated the two germline ends. CDR1 is SGHAT and CDR2 is FQNNGV in the germline V gene. Here the CDR3 reads CASSPGGDTQYF. In nucleotides, the CDR3 is TGTGCCAGCAGCCCCGGCGGGGATACGCAGTATTTT.

V is TRBV2 and J is TRBJ1-2; 7 bases align to TRBD1. The CDR3 contains 15 residues. CDR1 is SNHLY and CDR2 is FYNNEI in the germline V gene. V lost 7 bases, J lost 4 bases, and 12 bases stayed unmatched. The DNA of the CDR3 is TGTGCCAGCACCCCGAACCAGGGGGGATTCTATGGCTACACCTTC. Translation: CASTPNQGGFYGYTF.

On this clone: This CDR3 is also generated by other DNA sequences in the sample. The chain carries TRBV2 and TRBJ2-2; 7 bases line up with TRBD2. V shed 5 bases and J 0 bases; nucleotides not matched to a gene: 0. CDR1 is SNHLY and CDR2 is FYNNEI in the germline V gene. This CDR3 spans 14 amino acids. CDR3 DNA sequence: TGTGCCAGCAGTAGCGGGGCGAACACCGGGGAGCTGTTTTTT. Residues: CASSSGANTGELFF.

As to this clone: The junction departs from germline at one end; a sequencing error may be responsible. The V gene is TRBV7-9, the J gene TRBJ1-1; D remains unclear. The germline gives CDR1 SEHNR, CDR2 FQNEAQ (reference sequence). The CDR3 runs 14 residues. The CDR3 loop reads CSSSWRAENTEAFF. Here the CDR3 DNA reads TGTTCCAGCAGCTGGAGGGCAGAGAACACTGAAGCTTTCTTT.

The table lists this clone with a count of one. The chain uses TRBV9 and TRBJ2-3; possibly TRBD2 for D (7 bases). Germline V gives CDR1 SGDLS, CDR2 YYNGEE. V lost 2 bases and J 3 bases, leaving 13 bases between the germline ends. This CDR3 is 15 amino acids long. CDR3 coding DNA: TGTGCCAGCAGCGTGGCGGGGGCGGAGACAGATACGCAGTATTTT. It is translated as CASSVAGAETDTQYF.

The V and J genes are TRBV27 and TRBJ2-1, with D tentatively TRBD2 (7 bases). Germline lookup yields CDR1 MNHEY and CDR2 SMNVEV (reference sequence). The CDR3 contains 13 residues. The V end lost 1 base, the J end lost 14 bases, and 15 bases lay between the germline ends. The CDR3 region has the DNA TGTGCCAGCAGTTTATTAGGCGGGGGCCACGAGTTCTTC. It codes for CASSLLGGGHEFF.

The chain joins TRBV7-9 to TRBJ2-3; 15 bases line up with TRBD2. The CDR3 runs 15 residues. Germline V CDR1 and CDR2: SEHNR, FQNEAQ (reference sequence). V shed 7 bases, J shed 3 bases, and the junction held 2 bases outside the gene matches. CDR3 bases: TGTGCCAGCACCGGGACTAGCGGGGGGACAGATACGCAGTATTTT. It is translated as CASTGTSGGTDTQYF.

J is TRBJ1-1 and V is TRBV6-5; D gene ambiguous. In germline, CDR1 is MNHEY, CDR2 SVGAGI. Trimming shortened V by 0 bases and J by 6 bases, and 11 bases separated the two germline ends. CDR3 length equals 14 residues. DNA for the CDR3: TGTGCCAGCAGTTACTCCTATGGTGTCGCTGAAGCTTTCTTT. As protein: CASSYSYGVAEAFF.

The J gene is TRBJ1-3, the V gene TRBV7-9, with D maybe TRBD1 (6 bases). The CDR3 is 15 residues long. CDR1 is SEHNR, CDR2 FQNEAQ, per germline (reference sequence). Trimming removed 6 bases from V and 0 bases from J, with 12 bases in between. The CDR3 sequence is CASRPTGSSGNTIYF. Written as DNA, the CDR3 is TGTGCCAGCAGACCCACAGGGAGCTCTGGAAACACCATATATTTT.

This clone has only one observation. This chain joins TRBV15 and TRBJ1-3; perhaps TRBD1 as D (5 bases). V lost 1 base to trimming and J lost 2 bases, with 30 bases between them. Per the germline V gene, CDR1 is LNHNV and CDR2 is YYDKDF (reference sequence). The CDR3 runs to 22 residues. The CDR3 region has the DNA TGTGCCACCAGCAGAGGCATGGGCCGGGCTGAAGGGGCGCTTCCAACTGGAAACACCATATATTTT. Translated, it gives CATSRGMGRAEGALPTGNTIYF.

This chain uses TRBV2 with TRBJ1-2, with 7 bases identical to TRBD1. The J segment lost 5 bases and the V segment lost 4 bases, leaving 4 bases of the junction unmatched. The CDR3 is 13 residues long. From germline, CDR1 is SNHLY and CDR2 FYNNEI. CDR3 bases: TGTGCCAGCAGTGGCGAGGGGGCGTATGGCTACACCTTC. It translates to CASSGEGAYGYTF.

The chain is built from TRBV18 and TRBJ1-5, with 7 bases matching TRBD1. V dropped 0 bases and J dropped 2; count of bases not matched to a gene: 7. This CDR3 has 17 residues. Per the germline V gene, CDR1 is KGHSH and CDR2 is LQKENI. This CDR3 is CASSPPRQGGRNQPQHF. CDR3 sequence (DNA): TGTGCCAGCTCACCACCCCGACAGGGTGGGCGCAATCAGCCCCAGCATTTT.